This T cell receptor beta chain was documented in a study of blood T cells in healthy people across ages. Findings and limits, study-wide: When one million T cells were used, diversity estimates were thought to be underestimates.

This clonotype was counted a few times. What it binds is unknown. The use of a sample-barcoded 5' primer and a J-beta primer mix characterized a second PCR of roughly 6 to 12 cycles. Tagging of each cDNA molecule was performed by a template-switch adaptor with 12 random nucleotides. TCRdb recomputed calls from the 5' RACE reads with MiXCR, one row per CDR3 protein. The sample holds some 670,000 distinct CDR3 sequences, about 50% seen once. The CDR3 sequence is 11 residues long. V was trimmed by 6 bases and J by 8 bases, leaving 8 bases between them. Sequencing input: blood. The receptor was isolated from a woman of 80 years or more in good health. The V and J genes are TRBV12-3 or TRBV12-4 and TRBJ2-1; D remains ambiguous. CDR3 DNA: TGTGCCAGCAGGGGTGGGTATGAGCAGTTCTTC. It translates to CASRGGYEQFF.